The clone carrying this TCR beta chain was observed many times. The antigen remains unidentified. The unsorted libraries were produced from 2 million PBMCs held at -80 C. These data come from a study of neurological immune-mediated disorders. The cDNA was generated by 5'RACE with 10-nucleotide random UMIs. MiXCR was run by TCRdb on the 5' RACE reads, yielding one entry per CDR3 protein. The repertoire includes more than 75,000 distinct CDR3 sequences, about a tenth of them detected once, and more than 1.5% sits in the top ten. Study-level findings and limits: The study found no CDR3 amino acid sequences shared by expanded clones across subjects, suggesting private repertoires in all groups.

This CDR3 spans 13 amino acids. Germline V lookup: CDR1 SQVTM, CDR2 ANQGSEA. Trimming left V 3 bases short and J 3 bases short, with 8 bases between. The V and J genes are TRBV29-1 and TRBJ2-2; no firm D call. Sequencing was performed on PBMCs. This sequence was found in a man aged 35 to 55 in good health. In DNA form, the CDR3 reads TGCAGCGTTGACACCGGGCACACCGGGGAGCTGTTTTTT. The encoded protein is CSVDTGHTGELFF.